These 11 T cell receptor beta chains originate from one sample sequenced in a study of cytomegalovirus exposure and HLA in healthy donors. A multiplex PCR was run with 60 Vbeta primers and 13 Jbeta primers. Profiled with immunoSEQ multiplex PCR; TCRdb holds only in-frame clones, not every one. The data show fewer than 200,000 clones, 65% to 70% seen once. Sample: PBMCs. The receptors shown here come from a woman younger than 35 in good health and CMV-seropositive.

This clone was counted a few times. In DNA, the CDR3 is TGTGCCACCAGGGCGGGACTAGCCTACAATGAGCAGTTCTTC. Translating gives CATRAGLAYNEQFF. J is TRBJ2-1 and V is TRBV19; 8 nucleotides align to TRBD2. From germline, CDR1 is LNHDA and CDR2 SQIVND (reference sequence). The CDR3 is 14 residues long. After removal of 10 bases from V and 2 bases from J, the junction contained 7 bases not matched to a gene.

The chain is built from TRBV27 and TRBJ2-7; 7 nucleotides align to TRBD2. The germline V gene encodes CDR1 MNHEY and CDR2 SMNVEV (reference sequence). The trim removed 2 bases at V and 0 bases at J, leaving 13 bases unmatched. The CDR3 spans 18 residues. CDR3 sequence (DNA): TGTGCCAGCAGTTTAAGGTCGGTAGCGGGTGCCTACTCCTACGAGCAGTACTTC. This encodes CASSLRSVAGAYSYEQYF.

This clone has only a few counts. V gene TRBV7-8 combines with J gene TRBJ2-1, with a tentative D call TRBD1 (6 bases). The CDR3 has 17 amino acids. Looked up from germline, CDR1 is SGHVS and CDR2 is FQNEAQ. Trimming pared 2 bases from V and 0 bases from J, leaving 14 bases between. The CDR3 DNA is TGTGCCAGCAGCTTAATTCGTCAGGGGTTCTCCTACAATGAGCAGTTCTTC. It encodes CASSLIRQGFSYNEQFF.

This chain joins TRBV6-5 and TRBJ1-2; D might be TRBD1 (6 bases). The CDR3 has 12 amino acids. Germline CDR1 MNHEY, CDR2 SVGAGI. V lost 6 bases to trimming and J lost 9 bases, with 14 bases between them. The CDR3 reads CASSPSGTSYTF. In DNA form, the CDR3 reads TGTGCCAGCAGCCCTTCAGGGACAAGCTACACCTTC.

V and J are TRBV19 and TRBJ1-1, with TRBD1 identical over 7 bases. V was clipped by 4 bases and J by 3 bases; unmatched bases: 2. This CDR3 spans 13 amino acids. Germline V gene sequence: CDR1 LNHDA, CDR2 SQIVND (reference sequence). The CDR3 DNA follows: TGTGCCAGTAGTAGTACAGGGGACACTGAAGCTTTCTTT. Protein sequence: CASSSTGDTEAFF.

The CDR3 loop reads CASSAGLAAYNEQFF. The CDR3 region has the DNA TGTGCCAGCAGCGCGGGACTAGCGGCTTACAATGAGCAGTTCTTC. The chain carries TRBV7-2 and TRBJ2-1; TRBD2 matches at 11 bases. The CDR3 is 15 residues long. The junction had 4 bases not matched to a gene; V was cut back by 5 bases and J by 4 bases. From germline, CDR1 is SGHTA and CDR2 FQGNSA.

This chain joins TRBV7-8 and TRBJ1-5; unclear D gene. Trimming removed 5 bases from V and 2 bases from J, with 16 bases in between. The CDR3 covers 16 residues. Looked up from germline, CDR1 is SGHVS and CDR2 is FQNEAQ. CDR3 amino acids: CASSPDSGWGNQPQHF. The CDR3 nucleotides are TGTGCCAGCAGCCCAGACTCGGGGTGGGGCAATCAGCCCCAGCATTTT.

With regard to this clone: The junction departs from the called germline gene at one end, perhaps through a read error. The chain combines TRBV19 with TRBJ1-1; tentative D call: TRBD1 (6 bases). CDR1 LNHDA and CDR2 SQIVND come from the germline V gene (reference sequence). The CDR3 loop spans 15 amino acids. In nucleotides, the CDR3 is TGTGCCAGTAGTATCCAACCAGGGACACCTGGGTTCTCAGTCTTT. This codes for CASSIQPGTPGFSVF. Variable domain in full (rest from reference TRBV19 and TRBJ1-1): DGGITQSPKYLFRKEGQNVTLSCEQNLNHDAMYWYRQDPGQGLRLIYYSQIVNDFQKGDIAEGYSVSREKKESFPLTVTSAQKNPTAFYLCASSIQPGTPGFSVFGQGTRLTVV.

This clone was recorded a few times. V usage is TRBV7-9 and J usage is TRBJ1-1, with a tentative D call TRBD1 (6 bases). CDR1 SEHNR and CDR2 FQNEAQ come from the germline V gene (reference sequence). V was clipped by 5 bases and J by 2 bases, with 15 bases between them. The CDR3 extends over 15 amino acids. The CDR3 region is CASSHYRAPNTEAFF. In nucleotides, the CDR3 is TGTGCCAGCAGCCACTACAGGGCCCCAAACACTGAAGCTTTCTTT.

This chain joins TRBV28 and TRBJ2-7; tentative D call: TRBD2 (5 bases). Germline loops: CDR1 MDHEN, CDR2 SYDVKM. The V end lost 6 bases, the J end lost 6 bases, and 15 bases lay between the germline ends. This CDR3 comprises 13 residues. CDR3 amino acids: CASRQRVSGEQYF. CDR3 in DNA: TGTGCCAGCAGACAGAGGGTTTCAGGCGAGCAGTACTTC.

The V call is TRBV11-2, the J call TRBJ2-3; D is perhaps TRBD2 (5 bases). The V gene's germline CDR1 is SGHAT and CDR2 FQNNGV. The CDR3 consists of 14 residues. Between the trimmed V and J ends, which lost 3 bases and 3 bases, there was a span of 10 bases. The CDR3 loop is CASSFVRRTDTQYF. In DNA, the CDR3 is TGTGCCAGCAGCTTCGTTAGGAGGACAGATACGCAGTATTTT.